Sequencing of this TCR beta chain was carried out in a study of T cell responses to AZD1222 COVID-19 vaccine. Study-wide findings and caveats: Clonal diversity was possibly underestimated, and the donors were mostly white British, with more females. The number of AZD1222 recipients seropositive at baseline was only five to seven. Only after the peak T cell response were repertoires sampled. The span of vaccine-associated CD4 TCRs extended across spike, with dominance at 160-218 and 743-854.

Concerning this clone: Its antigen is as yet unknown.

The repertoire was sequenced with immunoSEQ multiplex PCR; TCRdb's copy has only in-frame clones and lacks some. The sample has 140,000 to 150,000 clones, around 90% seen once. This TCR was sampled from an adult in good health. The sample consisted of peripheral blood, taken on day 0 of MenACWY control vaccination.

The CDR3 region has the DNA TGTGCCACCAGTGATTATGACGGCTACTATGGCTACACCTTC. Translation gives CATSDYDGYYGYTF. The rearrangement uses TRBV24-1 and TRBJ1-2; D not certain. The germline CDR1 and CDR2 sequences are KGHDR and SFDVKD. The CDR3 consists of 14 residues. V lost 2 bases and J lost 3, with 9 bases in between.